Listed here are 28 T cell receptor beta chains from one sample, sequenced in a study of shared clonotypes between healthy human individuals. The repertoire was sequenced with immunoSEQ multiplex PCR; TCRdb's copy has only in-frame clones and lacks some. Among over 2 million clones listed, 85% to 95% were seen once. The sequencing sample was made of naive CD4+ T cells sorted from blood. Subset noted: CD45RA+ positively selected. All receptors derive from a man between 18 and 35 years old in good health.

The chain carries TRBV30 and TRBJ2-2; unclear D gene. This CDR3 region has 13 residues. V dropped 1 base and J dropped 9 bases, with 12 bases sitting between them. Germline assignment: CDR1 GTSNPN and CDR2 SVGIG (reference sequence). The CDR3 region has the DNA TGTGCCTGGAGTGCAACATTAACGAGGGAGCTGTTTTTT. Translated, it gives CAWSATLTRELFF.

The chain combines TRBV30 with TRBJ1-2, with D possibly TRBD1 on 5 matching bases. Germline assignment: CDR1 GTSNPN and CDR2 SVGIG (reference sequence). Deletions cut 5 bases from V and 4 bases from J, with 17 bases between. The CDR3 consists of 14 residues. Written as DNA, the CDR3 is TGTGCCTGGTGGTCAGGGTTTTATGGCTATGGCTACACCTTC. It translates to CAWWSGFYGYGYTF.

This clone was picked up one time. Other DNA sequences from this sample encode an identical CDR3 as well. The chain combines TRBV2 with TRBJ1-1; D unclear. V was clipped by 3 bases and J by 5 bases, with 4 bases between them. In germline, CDR1 is SNHLY, CDR2 FYNNEI. The length of the CDR3 is 11 residues. CDR3 coding DNA: TGTGCCAGCAGTGAGGTGACTGAAGCTTTCTTT. It codes for CASSEVTEAFF.

This sequence joins TRBV11-1 and TRBJ2-3, with TRBD1 as a possible D gene (5 bases). V shed 3 bases and J shed 0 bases, with 16 bases lying between them. CDR3 length: 17 amino acids. Germline V CDR1 and CDR2: SGHAT, FQDESV (reference sequence). In nucleotides, the CDR3 is TGTGCCAGCAGCTTTAATGGGGCAGCCTCTAGCACAGATACGCAGTATTTT. Translating gives CASSFNGAASSTDTQYF.

This clone came up once. The rearrangement joins TRBV7-2 to TRBJ1-2; weak D call: TRBD1 (6 bases). The CDR3 spans 16 residues. The germline V gene encodes CDR1 SGHTA and CDR2 FQGNSA. V was shortened by 4 bases and J by 0 bases, with 15 bases between the two germline ends. In DNA form, the CDR3 reads TGTGCCAGCAGCTCCCACAGGGTAGGGACTAACTATGGCTACACCTTC. Encoded protein: CASSSHRVGTNYGYTF.

The genes are TRBV6-5 and TRBJ2-4; no firm D call. Germline V gene data show CDR1 as MNHEY and CDR2 as SVGAGI. The V end was cut by 5 bases, the J end by 0 bases, with 8 bases between. The CDR3 has 14 residues. CDR3 amino acids: CASSPLIAKNIQYF. CDR3 coding DNA: TGTGCCAGCAGTCCATTAATAGCCAAAAACATTCAGTACTTC.

The chain links TRBV7-9 to TRBJ1-2, with 10 bases aligning to TRBD1. With 5 bases clipped from V and 5 bases from J, the junction kept 11 bases outside the gene matches. From germline, CDR1 is SEHNR and CDR2 FQNEAQ (reference sequence). CDR3 length: 16 amino acids. In DNA, the CDR3 is TGTGCCAGCAGCCCGCGTCCCGGGACAGGGGAGTATGGCTACACCTTC. Residues: CASSPRPGTGEYGYTF.

This clone showed up just a few times. V usage is TRBV19 and J usage is TRBJ1-5; D is unresolved. This CDR3 region has 14 residues. Trimming stripped 4 bases from V and 6 bases from J, with 13 bases between. Germline V gives CDR1 LNHDA, CDR2 SQIVND (reference sequence). CDR3 nucleotides: TGTGCCAGTAGTACCCCGACGATGGCTCAGCCCCAGCATTTT. Amino acids: CASSTPTMAQPQHF. Full variable domain (missing parts from reference TRBV19 and TRBJ1-5): DGGITQSPKYLFRKEGQNVTLSCEQNLNHDAMYWYRQDPGQGLRLIYYSQIVNDFQKGDIAEGYSVSREKKESFPLTVTSAQKNPTAFYLCASSTPTMAQPQHFGDGTRLSIL.

This chain joins TRBV9 and TRBJ2-1; 8 bases fit TRBD2. In germline, CDR1 is SGDLS, CDR2 YYNGEE. The CDR3 contains 15 residues. With V trimmed by 4 bases and J by 4 bases, 7 bases remained unmatched. The CDR3 DNA reads TGTGCCAGCAGCTTGCAGCGGGAGACTTACAATGAGCAGTTCTTC. This sequence encodes CASSLQRETYNEQFF.

This clone was counted a few times. The V and J genes are TRBV10-3 and TRBJ1-5; 10 nucleotides align to TRBD1. CDR3 length: 14 residues. V dropped 6 bases and J dropped 7; count of bases not matched to a gene: 6. The germline CDR1 and CDR2 sequences are ENHRY and SYGVKD. The CDR3 sequence: CAIRGTGDGQPQHF. The CDR3 nucleotides read TGTGCCATCAGAGGGACAGGGGATGGGCAGCCCCAGCATTTT.

This chain links TRBV30 with TRBJ2-3; 7 bases align to TRBD2. V lost 3 bases and J lost 3; bases outside the gene matches: 9. Germline CDR1 reads GTSNPN; CDR2 reads SVGIG (reference sequence). This CDR3 region has 15 residues. CDR3 bases: TGTGCCTGGAGGGAGCCTAGAGCGGGGACAGATACGCAGTATTTT. Translated, it gives CAWREPRAGTDTQYF.

Remarks on this clone: This sample also contains other DNA sequences that code for the same CDR3. The chain links TRBV5-1 to TRBJ2-7; unclear D gene. The ends were cut back, 4 bases at V and 0 bases at J, with 8 bases in the middle. Germline lookup yields CDR1 SGHRS and CDR2 YFSETQ. This CDR3 spans 13 amino acids. The CDR3 nucleotides are TGCGCCAGCAGCCCTGGGTCCTCCTACGAGCAGTACTTC. Translation gives CASSPGSSYEQYF.

CDR3 nucleotides: TGTGCCAGCAGCCCGGCCCCCCAGTATGCGCAGTATTTT. Protein sequence: CASSPAPQYAQYF. The genes are TRBV7-2 and TRBJ2-3; no clear D gene. Germline V gene data show CDR1 as SGHTA and CDR2 as FQGNSA. The CDR3 runs 13 residues. V lost 5 bases to trimming and J lost 10 bases, with 16 bases between them.

The genes are TRBV6-1 and TRBJ1-1; the D gene is possibly TRBD1 (6 bases). Trimming left V 4 bases short and J 3 bases short, with 12 bases between. CDR3 length: 14 amino acids. Germline CDR1 reads MNHNS; CDR2 reads SASEGT. The CDR3 region is CASSGRRGYTEAFF. The CDR3 DNA follows: TGTGCCAGCAGTGGGAGGAGGGGGTACACTGAAGCTTTCTTT.

The chain joins TRBV7-2 to TRBJ2-4; D is tentatively TRBD1 or TRBD2 (6 bases each). Trimming removed 1 base at V and 5 bases at J, with 21 bases between. There are 18 residues in the CDR3. Germline CDR1 SGHTA, CDR2 FQGNSA. CDR3 sequence reads: CASSLGFLAIRGQNIQYF. The CDR3 nucleotides read TGTGCCAGCAGCTTAGGATTTCTGGCAATCCGGGGGCAAAACATTCAGTACTTC.

This clone occurred once. The J gene is TRBJ2-3, the V gene TRBV19, with TRBD1 identical over 10 bases. Germline-derived CDR1 and CDR2 are LNHDA and SQIVND (reference sequence). The CDR3 is 16 residues long. Trimming removed 8 bases from V and 1 base from J; junction bases left unmatched: 9. This CDR3 reads CASRLPGTGGTDTQYF. In nucleotides, the CDR3 is TGTGCCAGTCGCCTCCCCGGGACAGGGGGCACAGATACGCAGTATTTT.

Details on this clone: The same CDR3 can be traced to other DNA sequences in this sample. V is TRBV5-1 and J is TRBJ2-3; the D is unclear. Trimming removed 2 bases at V and 6 bases at J, with 7 bases between. Germline values: CDR1 SGHRS, CDR2 YFSETQ. There are 12 residues in the CDR3. In nucleotides, the CDR3 is TGCGCCAGCAGCTTAGAGTCGGATACGCAGTATTTT. Its protein is CASSLESDTQYF. Full variable domain (rest looked up from reference TRBV5-1 and TRBJ2-3): KAGVTQTPRYLIKTRGQQVTLSCSPISGHRSVSWYQQTPGQGLQFLFEYFSETQRNKGNFPGRFSGRQFSNSRSEMNVSTLELGDSALYLCASSLESDTQYFGPGTRLTVL.

A single count supports this clone. The chain joins TRBV2 to TRBJ1-2, with no clear D. The length of the CDR3 is 12 residues. V dropped 3 bases and J dropped 4 bases, with 6 bases sitting between them. Germline V gene data show CDR1 as SNHLY and CDR2 as FYNNEI. In nucleotides, the CDR3 is TGTGCCAGCAGTGATACCGGCTATGGCTACACCTTC. Translating it yields CASSDTGYGYTF. Looking up the rest from reference TRBV2 and TRBJ1-2 gives the full variable domain: EPEVTQTPSHQVTQMGQEVILRCVPISNHLYFYWYRQILGQKVEFLVSFYNNEISEKSEIFDDQFSVERPDGSNFTLKIRSTKLEDSAMYFCASSDTGYGYTFGSGTRLTVV.

This chain connects TRBV6-1 to TRBJ2-3; 7 bases line up with TRBD1. V gave up 4 bases and J gave up 2 bases; unmatched junction bases: 3. Germline CDR1 and CDR2: MNHNS and SASEGT. The CDR3 consists of 14 residues. The CDR3 DNA sequence: TGTGCCAGCAGTGCGACAGGGAACACAGATACGCAGTATTTT. It encodes CASSATGNTDTQYF.

The chain uses TRBV28 and TRBJ1-4; no clear D. Trimming took off 5 bases at V and 13 bases at J, with 14 bases between the two ends. This CDR3 comprises 12 residues. Germline V lookup: CDR1 MDHEN, CDR2 SYDVKM. Here the CDR3 DNA reads TGTGCCAGCAGTCCGGACTACTTGAGACTGTTTTTT. Its protein is CASSPDYLRLFF.

V is TRBV15 and J is TRBJ1-1, with 9 bases lining up with TRBD1. Unmatched junction bases numbered 13, after V lost 11 bases and J lost 9 bases. CDR3 length equals 13 residues. The germline V gene has CDR1 LNHNV and CDR2 YYDKDF (reference sequence). CDR3: CAAIETGGTKAFF. In DNA, the CDR3 is TGTGCCGCCATTGAGACAGGGGGGACGAAAGCTTTCTTT.

This chain connects TRBV5-1 to TRBJ2-2, with a possible D match to TRBD2 (5 bases). This CDR3 comprises 16 residues. The V and J ends lost 0 bases and 1 base respectively, with 10 bases between them. CDR1 is SGHRS and CDR2 is YFSETQ in the germline V gene. DNA for the CDR3: TGCGCCAGCAGCTTGGATAGACGGGAGAACACCGGGGAGCTGTTTTTT. It codes for CASSLDRRENTGELFF.

The gene calls are TRBV4-1 and TRBJ2-1; TRBD2 might be the D (5 bases). Between the trimmed V and J ends, which lost 1 base and 0 bases, there was a span of 25 bases. Germline CDR1 reads MGHRA; CDR2 reads YSYEKL. The CDR3 runs 21 residues. This CDR3 is CASSQVTFSGSRDASYNEQFF. CDR3 nucleotide sequence: TGCGCCAGCAGCCAAGTCACCTTCTCGGGGTCTCGAGACGCCTCCTACAATGAGCAGTTCTTC.

On this clone itself: Other DNA sequences from this sample encode an identical CDR3 as well. The chain carries TRBV5-1 and TRBJ2-7; D ambiguous. The V end lost 2 bases, the J end lost 4 bases, and 7 bases lay between the germline ends. This CDR3 contains 12 residues. Per germline, CDR1 SGHRS and CDR2 YFSETQ. Here the CDR3 DNA reads TGCGCCAGCAGCTTAGAAGGGTACGAGCAGTACTTC. As protein: CASSLEGYEQYF.

The chain recombines TRBV10-3 with TRBJ2-3; tentative D call: TRBD2 (5 bases). Trimming shortened V by 4 bases and J by 2 bases, and 10 bases separated the two germline ends. This CDR3 comprises 14 residues. CDR1 and CDR2 from the germline V gene are ENHRY and SYGVKD. CDR3 in DNA: TGTGCCATCAGTGGTGGACTCCTCACAGATACGCAGTATTTT. It encodes CAISGGLLTDTQYF.

As to this clone: Other DNA variants within this sample encode the same CDR3. The rearrangement uses TRBV30 and TRBJ2-7; TRBD1 matches 7 bases. CDR3 size: 13 residues. CDR1 is GTSNPN and CDR2 is SVGIG in the germline V gene (reference sequence). V was pared by 3 bases and J by 3 bases, with 5 bases of the junction left unmatched. The CDR3 DNA sequence: TGTGCCTGGAGGAGACAGGGCCTCTACGAGCAGTACTTC. This translates into CAWRRQGLYEQYF.

This clone was observed a few times. This CDR3 is CASRGQGDTGELFF. DNA for the CDR3: TGTGCCAGCAGGGGACAGGGTGACACCGGGGAGCTGTTTTTT. The chain has TRBV6-4 and TRBJ2-2; TRBD1 matches at 9 bases. Losses at the gene ends were 6 bases for V and 3 bases for J; bases not matched to a gene: 2. Germline CDR1 MRHNA, CDR2 SNTAGT. The CDR3 extends over 14 amino acids.

The gene calls are TRBV5-1 and TRBJ2-7; D perhaps matches TRBD2 (5 bases). CDR1 is SGHRS, CDR2 YFSETQ, per germline. V was pared by 4 bases and J by 2 bases, with 7 bases between. The CDR3 has 12 residues. The CDR3 coding sequence is TGCGCCAGCAGCGAGGGAACCTACGAGCAGTACTTC. Its translation: CASSEGTYEQYF.